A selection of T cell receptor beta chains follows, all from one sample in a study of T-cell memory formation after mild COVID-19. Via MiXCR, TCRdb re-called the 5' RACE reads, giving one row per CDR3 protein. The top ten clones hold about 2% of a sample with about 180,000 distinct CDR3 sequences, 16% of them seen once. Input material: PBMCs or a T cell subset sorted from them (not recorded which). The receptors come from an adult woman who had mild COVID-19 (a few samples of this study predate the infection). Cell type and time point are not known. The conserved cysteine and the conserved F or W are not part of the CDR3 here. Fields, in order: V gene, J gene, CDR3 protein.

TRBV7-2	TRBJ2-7	ASRLAGRYEQY
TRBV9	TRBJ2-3	ASSASGGSDTQY
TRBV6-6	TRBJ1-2	ASSEQGPWGYT
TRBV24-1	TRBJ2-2	ATSEQGHTGELF
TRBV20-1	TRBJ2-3	SARMGSTDTQY
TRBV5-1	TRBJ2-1	ASSLAPSSYNEQF
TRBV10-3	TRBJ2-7	AISDVSDNQY
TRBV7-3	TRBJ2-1	ASSLLAGANEQF
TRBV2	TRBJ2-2	ASSRDGWSMNTGELF
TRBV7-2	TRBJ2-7	ASSLAAGSSYEQY
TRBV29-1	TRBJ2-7	SVAAVAAGDEQY
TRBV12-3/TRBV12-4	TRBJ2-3	ASSRTAGAQGAQY
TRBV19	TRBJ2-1	ASTQRGGLEQF
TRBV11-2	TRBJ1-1	ASSPSGTGGLTEAF
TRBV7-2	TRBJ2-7	ASSLALDGSSSEQY
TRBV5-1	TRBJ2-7	ASNPGLTSYEQY
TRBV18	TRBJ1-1	ASSPPYGTEAF
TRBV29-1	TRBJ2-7	SVGAGGYEQY
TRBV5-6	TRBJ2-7	ASSLRQGGPSYEQY
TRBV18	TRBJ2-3	ASSSAGGRADTQY
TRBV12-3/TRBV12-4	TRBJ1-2	ASSHSGGSARGSGYT
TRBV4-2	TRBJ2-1	ASSQLGGNEQF
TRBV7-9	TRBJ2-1	ASSHGQGGYAEQF
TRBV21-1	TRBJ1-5	ASSNFGEVPAKRNQAQH
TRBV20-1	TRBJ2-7	SANSGTSGRIGQY
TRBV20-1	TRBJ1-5	SARADSNQPQH
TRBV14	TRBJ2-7	ASSPGLAPYEQY
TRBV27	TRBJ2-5	ASSDDSHQETQY
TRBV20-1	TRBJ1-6	SARGQGNRNSPLH
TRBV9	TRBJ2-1	ASSVAPGQENNEQF
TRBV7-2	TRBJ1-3	ASSLDAGGNTIY
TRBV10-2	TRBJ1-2	ASSADRGRGYGYT
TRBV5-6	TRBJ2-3	ASSLESLAGTDTQY
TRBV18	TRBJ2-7	ASSPLSAGASYEQY
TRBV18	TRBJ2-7	ASSPQGRSYEQY
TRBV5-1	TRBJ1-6	ASSLGRTSYNSPLH
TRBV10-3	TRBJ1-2	AISVSNYGYT
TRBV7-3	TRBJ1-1	ASSGGGVTEAF